This T cell receptor (beta chain) was observed in a study of blood T cell repertoires in COVID-19. CDR3 length: 14 amino acids. The V segment lost 0 bases and the J segment 3 bases; nucleotides outside the gene matches: 2. The germline V gene has CDR1 SEHNR and CDR2 FQNEAQ (reference sequence). Profiled with immunoSEQ multiplex PCR; TCRdb holds only in-frame clones, not every one. The data show 130,000 or so clones, around 89% seen once. The sample consisted of peripheral blood. The rearrangement links TRBV7-9 to TRBJ2-7, with 7 bases lining up with TRBD2. The TCR sequence derives from a man aged 50 to 60 with acute or convalescent COVID-19. The CDR3 is CASSLAGGLYEQYF. The CDR3 nucleotides read TGTGCCAGCAGCTTAGCGGGAGGGCTCTACGAGCAGTACTTC.